Presented here are 12 T cell receptor beta chains from one specimen sequenced in a study of T cell clonality in common variable immunodeficiency. Using immunoSEQ multiplex PCR, the repertoire was profiled, and TCRdb retains in-frame clones only, with some absent. The sample counts approximately 58,000 clones, none seen once; the ten largest own roughly 5.5%. The sequencing sample was made of peripheral blood mononuclear cells. The receptors were gathered from a person aged 18-70 years in good health.

In its sample, this clone was seen many times. The missing CDR3 end, 3 residues past where the read stops, is filled in from the germline J gene. This chain uses TRBV4-2 with TRBJ1-1; D may be TRBD1 (5 bases). Trimming took 1 base from V and 1 from J, leaving 13 bases between them. Germline CDR1 LGHNA, CDR2 YNFKEQ. This CDR3 comprises 16 residues. The CDR3 spells CASSQVMRGGNTEAFF. CDR3 DNA, as far as it was read: TGTGCCAGCAGCCAAGTAATGCGGGGGGGGAACACTGAA.

Ten or more counts support this clone. The read stops 3 residues short of the end of the CDR3; the missing end is completed from the germline J gene. This chain joins TRBV20-1 and TRBJ2-7; 8 bases agree with TRBD2. The CDR3 has 14 amino acids. Germline V gene sequence: CDR1 DFQATT, CDR2 SNEGSKA (reference sequence). V lost 1 base and J lost 5; bases outside the gene matches: 7. This CDR3 reads CSARGAGGSHEQYF. CDR3 DNA, as far as it was read: TGCAGTGCTAGAGGCGCGGGAGGAAGCCACGAG.

This clone was recorded at least ten times. The observed sequence ends 3 residues before the CDR3 terminus, with the missing tail filled in from the germline J gene. Other DNA sequences in the same sample also yield this CDR3. The chain carries TRBV6-2 or TRBV6-3 and TRBJ2-4; D may be TRBD1 (6 bases). There are 13 residues in the CDR3. The V end was cut by 6 bases, the J end by 8 bases, with 14 bases between. Germline V CDR1 and CDR2: MNHEY, SVGEGT. The CDR3 protein is CASRSTGLDIQYF. The DNA read from the CDR3 is TGTGCCAGCAGGTCCACAGGGTTAGACATT.

This clone has ten or more counts. The read falls 3 residues short of the CDR3 end, and the missing part is taken from the germline J gene. The chain carries TRBV19 and TRBJ2-1; 12 nucleotides align to TRBD2. CDR1 is LNHDA, CDR2 SQIVND, per germline (reference sequence). The CDR3 has 17 residues. The V and J ends lost 4 bases and 6 bases, in that order; junction bases with no gene match: 10. The CDR3 bases that were read are TGTGCCAGTAGTACAACCTCCGGGACTAGCGGGCCCAATGAG. This sequence encodes CASSTTSGTSGPNE. The full CDR3 is CASSTTSGTSGPNEQFF.

This clone was seen ten or more times. The read ends 3 residues shy of where the CDR3 ends; the end is completed using the germline J gene. This chain uses TRBV6-2 or TRBV6-3 with TRBJ1-1; maybe TRBD1 (6 bases). This CDR3 has 16 residues. With 2 bases removed from V and 3 bases from J, the gap between germline ends came to 16 bases. Germline V gene lookup returns CDR1 MNHEY and CDR2 SVGEGT. The CDR3 bases that were read are TGTGCCAGCAGTTACCGGGGTGGGGGCGCGGACACTGAA. It codes for CASSYRGGGADTE. The entire CDR3 protein reads CASSYRGGGADTEAFF.

This clone was seen many times. The CDR3 is cut off 3 residues early in the read; its end comes from the germline J gene. This chain connects TRBV7-9 to TRBJ1-1; TRBD1 agrees at 7 bases. Germline CDR1 is SEHNR and CDR2 is FQNEAQ (reference sequence). This CDR3 has 14 amino acids. The V gene end was trimmed by 5 bases and the J gene end by 1 base; junction bases not matched to a gene: 4. The sequenced CDR3 bases are TGTGCCAGCAGCGCCGGGACAGCGAACACTGAA. The encoded protein is CASSAGTANTE. The entire CDR3 reads CASSAGTANTEAFF.

This clone appeared many times. From the germline J gene comes the end of the CDR3, since the read stops 3 residues before it. J is TRBJ1-3 and V is TRBV5-1; TRBD1 matches at 11 bases. Germline values: CDR1 SGHRS, CDR2 YFSETQ. This CDR3 has 14 residues. After removal of 7 bases from V and 3 bases from J, the junction contained 3 bases not matched to a gene. Here the CDR3 reads CASGQGAGGNTIYF. CDR3 DNA (partial): TGCGCCAGCGGACAGGGGGCAGGTGGAAACACC.

Ten or more counts support this clone. Coverage ceases 3 residues before the CDR3 finishes, and the germline J gene fills in the end. V is TRBV2 and J is TRBJ2-1, with TRBD2 matching 10 bases. Germline CDR1 is SNHLY and CDR2 is FYNNEI. This CDR3 has 15 residues. Trimming took 6 bases from V and 6 from J; bases not matched to a gene: 8. Incomplete CDR3 DNA: TGTGCCAGCAGACCCCTAGCGGGAGTAGGCAATGAG. It is translated as CASRPLAGVGNE. The full CDR3 sequence reads CASRPLAGVGNEQFF.

In its sample, this clone was seen many times. The missing CDR3 end, 3 residues past where the read stops, is filled in from the germline J gene. This chain joins TRBV2 and TRBJ1-1, with D perhaps matching TRBD1 (6 bases). CDR3 length equals 19 residues. The V gene lost 0 bases and the J gene lost 0 bases, with 20 bases spanning the gap. Germline-derived CDR1 and CDR2 are SNHLY and FYNNEI. CDR3 bases read: TGTGCCAGCAGTGAAGCGCTAGGAGGGGGGGGCTTCATGAACACTGAA. Translating gives CASSEALGGGGFMNTE. The full CDR3 protein reads CASSEALGGGGFMNTEAFF.

This clone was observed at least ten times. CDR3 DNA, as far as it was read: TGTGCCAGCAGTTACGGCGGGAGGCCCAGCACAGATACG. As protein: CASSYGGRPSTDT. The entire CDR3 sequence reads CASSYGGRPSTDTQYF. The chain couples TRBV6-2 or TRBV6-3 to TRBJ2-3; 8 nucleotides line up with TRBD2. The CDR3 end falls 3 residues outside the read, so it is completed with the germline J gene. The V gene end was trimmed by 2 bases and the J gene end by 0 bases; junction bases not matched to a gene: 4. Germline V gene data show CDR1 as MNHEY and CDR2 as SVGEGT. CDR3 size: 16 residues.

This clone was detected many times. Read data end 3 residues before the CDR3 end; the end is taken from the germline J gene. The chain employs TRBV20-1 and TRBJ2-7; D perhaps matches TRBD2 (6 bases). This CDR3 is 17 amino acids long. The germline gives CDR1 DFQATT, CDR2 SNEGSKA (reference sequence). Trimming shortened V by 6 bases and J by 1 base, and 25 bases separated the two germline ends. The CDR3 sequence is CSANSGLEGDKSYEQYF. CDR3 DNA, as far as it was read: TGCAGTGCCAACTCGGGACTCGAGGGCGATAAGTCCTACGAG.

This clone was found many times. From the germline J gene comes the end of the CDR3, since the read stops 3 residues before it. V is TRBV7-2 and J is TRBJ1-1; 9 nucleotides match TRBD1. Germline V gene sequence: CDR1 SGHTA, CDR2 FQGNSA. With 1 base clipped from V and 3 bases from J, the junction kept 3 bases outside the gene matches. The length of the CDR3 is 15 residues. CDR3 loop: CASSLVTGGHTEAFF. Incomplete CDR3 DNA: TGTGCCAGCAGCTTAGTTACAGGGGGCCACACTGAA.